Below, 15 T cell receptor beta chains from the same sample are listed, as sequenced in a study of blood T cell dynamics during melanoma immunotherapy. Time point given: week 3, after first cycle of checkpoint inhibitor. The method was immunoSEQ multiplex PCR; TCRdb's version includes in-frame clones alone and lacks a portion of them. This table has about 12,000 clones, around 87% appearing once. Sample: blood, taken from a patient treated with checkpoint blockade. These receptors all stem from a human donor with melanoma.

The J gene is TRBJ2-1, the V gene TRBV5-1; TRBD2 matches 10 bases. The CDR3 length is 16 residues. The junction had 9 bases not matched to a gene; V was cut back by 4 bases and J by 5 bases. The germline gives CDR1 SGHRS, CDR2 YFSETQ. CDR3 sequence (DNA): TGCGCCAGCAGCAACCCTAGCGGGGGACGTAACAATGAGCAGTTCTTC. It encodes CASSNPSGGRNNEQFF. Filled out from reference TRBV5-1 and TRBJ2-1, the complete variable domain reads KAGVTQTPRYLIKTRGQQVTLSCSPISGHRSVSWYQQTPGQGLQFLFEYFSETQRNKGNFPGRFSGRQFSNSRSEMNVSTLELGDSALYLCASSNPSGGRNNEQFFGPGTRLTVL.

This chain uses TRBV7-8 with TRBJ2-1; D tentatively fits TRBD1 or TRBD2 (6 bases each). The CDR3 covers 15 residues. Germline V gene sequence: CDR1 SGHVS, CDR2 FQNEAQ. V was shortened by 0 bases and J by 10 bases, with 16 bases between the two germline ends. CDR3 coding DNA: TGTGCCAGCAGCTTAGCCGGGGGCACGGGGAGGGAGCAGTTCTTC. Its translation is CASSLAGGTGREQFF.

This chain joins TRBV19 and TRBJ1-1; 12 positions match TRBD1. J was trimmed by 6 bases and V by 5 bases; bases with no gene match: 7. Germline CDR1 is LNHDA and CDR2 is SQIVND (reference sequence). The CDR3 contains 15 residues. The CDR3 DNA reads TGTGCCAGTAGTGATCCGGGACAGGGGGCCGCTGAAGCTTTCTTT. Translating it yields CASSDPGQGAAEAFF.

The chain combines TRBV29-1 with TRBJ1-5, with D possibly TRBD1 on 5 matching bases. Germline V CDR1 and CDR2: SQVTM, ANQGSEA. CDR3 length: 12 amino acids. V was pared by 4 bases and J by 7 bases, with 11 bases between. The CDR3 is CSVGARDQPQHF. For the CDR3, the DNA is TGCAGCGTTGGGGCCAGGGACCAGCCCCAGCATTTT.

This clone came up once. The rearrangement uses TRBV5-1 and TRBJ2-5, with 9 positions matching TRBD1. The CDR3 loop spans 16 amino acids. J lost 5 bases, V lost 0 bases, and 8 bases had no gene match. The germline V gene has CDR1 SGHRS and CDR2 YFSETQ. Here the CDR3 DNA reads TGCGCCAGCAGCTTGGGAAGTGGACAGGGGTTGGAGACCCAGTACTTC. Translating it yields CASSLGSGQGLETQYF. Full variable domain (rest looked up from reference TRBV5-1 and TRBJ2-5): KAGVTQTPRYLIKTRGQQVTLSCSPISGHRSVSWYQQTPGQGLQFLFEYFSETQRNKGNFPGRFSGRQFSNSRSEMNVSTLELGDSALYLCASSLGSGQGLETQYFGPGTRLLVL.

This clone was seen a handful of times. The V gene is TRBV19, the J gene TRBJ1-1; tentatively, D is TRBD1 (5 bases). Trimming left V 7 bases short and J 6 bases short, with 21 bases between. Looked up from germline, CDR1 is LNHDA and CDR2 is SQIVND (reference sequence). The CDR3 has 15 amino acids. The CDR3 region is CASTFRDGAVSEAFF. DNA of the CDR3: TGTGCCAGTACCTTCCGGGACGGGGCGGTATCTGAAGCTTTCTTT.

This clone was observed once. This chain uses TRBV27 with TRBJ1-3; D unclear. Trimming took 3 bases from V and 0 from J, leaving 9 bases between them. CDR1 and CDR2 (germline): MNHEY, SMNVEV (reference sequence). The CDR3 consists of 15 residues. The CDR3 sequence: CASSLTAASGNTIYF. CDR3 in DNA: TGTGCCAGCAGTTTGACGGCAGCCTCTGGAAACACCATATATTTT.

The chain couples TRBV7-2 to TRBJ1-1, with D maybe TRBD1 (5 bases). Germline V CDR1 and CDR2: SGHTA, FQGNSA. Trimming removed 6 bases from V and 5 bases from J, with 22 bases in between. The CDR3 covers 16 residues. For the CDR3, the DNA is TGTGCCAGCAGTCAGCCTCAGGCCTCAGGGTGGACTGAAGCTTTCTTT. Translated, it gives CASSQPQASGWTEAFF.

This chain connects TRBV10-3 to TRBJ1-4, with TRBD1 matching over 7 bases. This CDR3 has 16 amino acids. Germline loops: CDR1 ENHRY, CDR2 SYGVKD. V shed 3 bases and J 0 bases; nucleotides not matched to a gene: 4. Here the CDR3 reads CAISEQGPATNEKLFF. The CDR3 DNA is TGTGCCATCAGTGAACAGGGGCCTGCAACTAATGAAAAACTGTTTTTT.

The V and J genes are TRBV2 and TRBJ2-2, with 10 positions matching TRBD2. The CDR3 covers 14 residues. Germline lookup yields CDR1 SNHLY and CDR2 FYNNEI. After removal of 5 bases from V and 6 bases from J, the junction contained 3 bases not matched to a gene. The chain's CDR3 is CASSSGRGAGELFF. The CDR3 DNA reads TGTGCCAGCAGTAGCGGGAGGGGCGCCGGGGAGCTGTTTTTT.

DNA of the CDR3: TGTGCCAGCAGTTACTCAGGGATTAACTATGGCTACACCTTC. Amino acids: CASSYSGINYGYTF. V usage is TRBV6-5 and J usage is TRBJ1-2; D is undetermined. This CDR3 is 14 amino acids long. V was trimmed by 0 bases and J by 1 base, leaving 6 bases between them. CDR1 and CDR2 from the germline V gene are MNHEY and SVGAGI.

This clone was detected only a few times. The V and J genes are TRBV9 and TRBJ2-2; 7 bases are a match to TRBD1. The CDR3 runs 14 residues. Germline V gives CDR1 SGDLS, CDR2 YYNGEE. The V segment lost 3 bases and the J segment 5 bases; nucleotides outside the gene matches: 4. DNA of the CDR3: TGTGCCAGCAGCGGACAGGGTAAAACCGGGGAGCTGTTTTTT. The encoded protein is CASSGQGKTGELFF. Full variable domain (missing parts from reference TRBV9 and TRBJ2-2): DSGVTQTPKHLITATGQRVTLRCSPRSGDLSVYWYQQSLDQGLQFLIQYYNGEERAKGNILERFSAQQFPDLHSELNLSSLELGDSALYFCASSGQGKTGELFFGEGSRLTVL.

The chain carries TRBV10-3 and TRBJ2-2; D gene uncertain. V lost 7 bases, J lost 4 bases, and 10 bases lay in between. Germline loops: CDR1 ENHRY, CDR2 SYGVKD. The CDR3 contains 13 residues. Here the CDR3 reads CAITRGGTGELFF. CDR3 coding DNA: TGTGCCATCACCCGAGGTGGCACCGGGGAGCTGTTTTTT.

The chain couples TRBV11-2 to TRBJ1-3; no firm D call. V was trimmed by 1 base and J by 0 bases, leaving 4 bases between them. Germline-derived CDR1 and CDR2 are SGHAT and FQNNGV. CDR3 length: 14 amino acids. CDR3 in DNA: TGTGCCAGCAGCTTAGGACCCTCTGGAAACACCATATATTTT. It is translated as CASSLGPSGNTIYF.

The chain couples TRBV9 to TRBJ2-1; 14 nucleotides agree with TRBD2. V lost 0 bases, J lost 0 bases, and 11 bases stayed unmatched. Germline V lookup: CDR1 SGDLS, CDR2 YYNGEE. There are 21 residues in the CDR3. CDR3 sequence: CASSVGKRWTSGGSSYNEQFF. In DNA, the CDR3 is TGTGCCAGCAGCGTAGGGAAACGATGGACTAGCGGGGGGAGCTCCTACAATGAGCAGTTCTTC.